These T cell receptor beta chains were read from a single sample in a study of blood T cell repertoires in COVID-19. Assay: immunoSEQ multiplex PCR; the TCRdb copy retains only in-frame clones and omits some. This table holds 180,000 or so clones, 87% found once. Material for sequencing was PBMCs or T cells enriched from blood (not recorded which). Every receptor here comes from a human donor with acute COVID-19. The donor label of this sample is uncertain. Both conserved end residues are part of each CDR3. Each record gives: V gene, D gene, CDR3 length, clone size, J gene, CDR3 DNA, CDR3 protein. The D gene is left open where the match is weak. The listing skips clone size in some rows; elsewhere it reads once, few, many or a size class.

v_gene: TRBV7-2
d_gene: -
len: 14
abundance: once
j_gene: TRBJ2-7
CDR3nt: TGTGCCAGCAGCTGGGGGGACAGCTTCTACGAGCAGTACTTC
CDR3aa: CASSWGDSFYEQYF

v_gene: TRBV9
d_gene: -
len: 15
abundance: -
j_gene: TRBJ1-2
CDR3nt: TGTGCCAGCAGCGCCTGGCAGGGTCCTAACTATGGCTACACCTTC
CDR3aa: CASSAWQGPNYGYTF

v_gene: TRBV3-1/TRBV3-2
d_gene: -
len: 14
abundance: -
j_gene: TRBJ1-2
CDR3nt: TGTGCCAGCAGCTCCATGGGGCGGGGGTCTGGCTACACCTTC
CDR3aa: CASSSMGRGSGYTF

v_gene: TRBV9
d_gene: -
len: 16
abundance: -
j_gene: TRBJ1-4
CDR3nt: TGTGCCAGCAGCGTAGAAACGGGGGTATCAAATGAAAAACTGTTTTTT
CDR3aa: CASSVETGVSNEKLFF

v_gene: TRBV3-1/TRBV3-2
d_gene: TRBD1
len: 16
abundance: -
j_gene: TRBJ2-3
CDR3nt: TGTGCCAGCAGCCAAACACAGGGGTTTGGCACAGATACGCAGTATTTT
CDR3aa: CASSQTQGFGTDTQYF

v_gene: TRBV7-2
d_gene: TRBD2
len: 15
abundance: -
j_gene: TRBJ2-4
CDR3nt: TGTGCCAGCAGCACCGGGGGGGTAGCCAAAAACATTCAGTACTTC
CDR3aa: CASSTGGVAKNIQYF

v_gene: TRBV3-1/TRBV3-2
d_gene: TRBD1
len: 16
abundance: -
j_gene: TRBJ1-1
CDR3nt: TGTGCCAGCAGCCAAGATTGGAAGGGGGCGAACACTGAAGCTTTCTTT
CDR3aa: CASSQDWKGANTEAFF

v_gene: TRBV12-5
d_gene: -
len: 14
abundance: -
j_gene: TRBJ2-5
CDR3nt: TGTGCTAGTGGTTTGATCGGACTCCGGGAGACCCAGTACTTC
CDR3aa: CASGLIGLRETQYF

v_gene: TRBV7-9
d_gene: TRBD1
len: 14
abundance: -
j_gene: TRBJ2-7
CDR3nt: TGTGCCAGCAGCCGACCGGGACAGCCCTACGAGCAGTACTTC
CDR3aa: CASSRPGQPYEQYF

v_gene: TRBV10-1
d_gene: -
len: 16
abundance: -
j_gene: TRBJ1-3
CDR3nt: TGCGCCAGCAGTTTTTACAGGGTACGCTCTGGAAACACCATATATTTT
CDR3aa: CASSFYRVRSGNTIYF

v_gene: TRBV2
d_gene: -
len: 16
abundance: -
j_gene: TRBJ1-2
CDR3nt: TGTGCCAGCAGTGGGGCCGGGAGGGGGTGGATCTATGGCTACACCTTC
CDR3aa: CASSGAGRGWIYGYTF

v_gene: TRBV30
d_gene: -
len: 14
abundance: -
j_gene: TRBJ1-1
CDR3nt: TGTGCCTGGGGACTACAGGGAGTGAACACTGAAGCTTTCTTT
CDR3aa: CAWGLQGVNTEAFF

v_gene: TRBV7-2
d_gene: TRBD2
len: 19
abundance: -
j_gene: TRBJ2-3
CDR3nt: TGTGCCAGCAGCTTAGCCTCGGGTGGCCTAGCGGGGTCCACAGATACGCAGTATTTT
CDR3aa: CASSLASGGLAGSTDTQYF

v_gene: TRBV12-5
d_gene: -
len: 11
abundance: -
j_gene: TRBJ2-7
CDR3nt: TGTGCTAGTGGCCGTAACTACGAGCAGTACTTC
CDR3aa: CASGRNYEQYF

v_gene: TRBV9
d_gene: -
len: 19
abundance: -
j_gene: TRBJ2-2
CDR3nt: TGTGCCAGCAGCGTAGTCGCCGGGAGTAGAAGGGCCAACACCGGGGAGCTGTTTTTT
CDR3aa: CASSVVAGSRRANTGELFF